The 5 T cell receptor beta chains reported below all come from one sample, sequenced in a study of blood T cells in healthy people across ages. Together with a sample-barcoded 5' primer, a J-beta primer mix was included in a second PCR lasting about 7 to 11 cycles. Via MiXCR, TCRdb re-called the 5' RACE reads, giving one row per CDR3 protein. Found here are approximately 780,000 distinct CDR3 sequences, 20% to 30% of them singletons; the top ten hold around 3%. The data also belong to a second study, concerning T cells of mothers and their children.

Input material: blood. The receptors derive from a boy between 5 and 17 years old in good health.

This chain uses TRBV10-3 with TRBJ2-7, with unresolved D. The V gene's germline CDR1 is ENHRY and CDR2 SYGVKD. V was shortened by 10 bases and J by 4 bases, with 8 bases between the two germline ends. This CDR3 is 10 amino acids long. Written as DNA, the CDR3 is TGTGCCACTGCTTCGTACGAGCAGTACTTC. As protein: CATASYEQYF.

This clonotype was detected only a few times. The genes are TRBV9 and TRBJ1-6, with D perhaps TRBD1 (6 bases). The germline CDR1 and CDR2 sequences are SGDLS and YYNGEE. CDR3 length: 15 amino acids. V lost 0 bases and J 10 bases, leaving 14 bases between the germline ends. CDR3 protein: CASSVAGSGDSPLHF. The CDR3 nucleotides read TGTGCCAGCAGCGTAGCTGGGTCAGGGGACTCACCCCTCCACTTT.

J is TRBJ2-7 and V is TRBV4-2, with TRBD1 as a possible D gene (5 bases). Germline values: CDR1 LGHNA, CDR2 YNFKEQ. The CDR3 consists of 13 residues. V gave up 4 bases and J gave up 6 bases, with 13 bases separating them. CDR3 sequence reads: CASSRGLGVEQYF. CDR3 DNA sequence: TGTGCCAGCAGCCGAGGCTTAGGGGTCGAGCAGTACTTC.

This clonotype occurred a few times. This chain connects TRBV12-3 or TRBV12-4 to TRBJ1-5, with D unresolved. CDR3 size: 14 residues. Trimming left V 5 bases short and J 3 bases short, with 11 bases between. DNA for the CDR3: TGTGCCAGCAGTGTTGACGGAATCAATCAGCCCCAGCATTTT. As protein: CASSVDGINQPQHF.

The chain is built from TRBV5-1 and TRBJ1-2; 9 nucleotides line up with TRBD1. Unmatched junction bases numbered 12, after V lost 3 bases and J lost 6 bases. The CDR3 runs to 16 residues. CDR1 is SGHRS, CDR2 YFSETQ, per germline. The CDR3 bases are TGCGCCAGCAGCTCCCCGCCGGGACAGGGATCAGATGGCTACACCTTC. Translating it yields CASSSPPGQGSDGYTF.